This T cell receptor (beta chain) is drawn from a study of blood T cell repertoires in COVID-19. Looking at the study overall: Sites in the United States, Italy and Spain provided acute and convalescent COVID-19 samples. The cDNA or gDNA used as material had been derived from T cells, B-cell-depleted T cells, or PBMCs.

The CDR3 has 12 amino acids. Trimming removed 8 bases from V and 2 bases from J; junction bases left unmatched: 3. Germline CDR1 reads SEHNR; CDR2 reads FQNEAQ (reference sequence). Original data processing: Amplification of reference gene primers provided the estimated nucleated cell counts. Sequencing was performed with immunoSEQ multiplex PCR; in TCRdb, only in-frame clones are kept and a portion is missing. From that table come the V and J calls and clone size; the DNA was used to work out D and trimming. The sample has some 320,000 clones, approximately 90% seen once; the top ten hold 6.9%. The receptor's source is a woman in her thirties who had recovered from COVID-19. The chain combines TRBV7-9 with TRBJ2-7; 7 nucleotides agree with TRBD1. Sequencing used peripheral blood. The CDR3 nucleotides are TGTGCCAGCTTAGGGGGCACCTACGAGCAGTACTTC. As protein: CASLGGTYEQYF. The complete variable domain, with remaining parts taken from reference TRBV7-9 and TRBJ2-7, reads DTGVSQNPRHKITKRGQNVTFRCDPISEHNRLYWYRQTLGQGPEFLTYFQNEAQLEKSRLLSDRFSAERPKGSFSTLEIQRTEQGDSAMYLCASLGGTYEQYFGPGTRLTVT.